Listed here are 15 T cell receptor beta chains from one sample, sequenced in a study of cytomegalovirus exposure and HLA in healthy donors. Researchers ran the PCR with 60 Vbeta and 13 Jbeta primers. Method: immunoSEQ multiplex PCR; TCRdb's copy keeps in-frame clones and lacks some. This table holds more than 85,000 clones, 70% to 80% found once. The sample consisted of PBMCs. The receptors shown here come from a woman under 30 in good health and CMV-seropositive.

This clone was seen only a few times. The rearrangement uses TRBV30 and TRBJ2-1; the D is unclear. This CDR3 is 15 amino acids long. V lost 1 base and J 6 bases, leaving 16 bases between the germline ends. The germline V gene encodes CDR1 GTSNPN and CDR2 SVGIG (reference sequence). The CDR3 loop is CAWSATGSPGNEQFF. The DNA for the CDR3 is TGTGCCTGGAGTGCTACCGGGTCACCCGGCAATGAGCAGTTCTTC.

The chain employs TRBV27 and TRBJ1-2; no reliable D call. This CDR3 spans 15 amino acids. Trimming pared 2 bases from V and 4 bases from J, leaving 14 bases between. CDR1 is MNHEY, CDR2 SMNVEV, per germline (reference sequence). CDR3: CASSLRARAGYGYTF. The CDR3 region has the DNA TGTGCCAGCAGTTTAAGGGCGAGGGCAGGCTATGGCTACACCTTC.

This clone has only one observation. This rearrangement joins TRBV28 to TRBJ1-1, with 7 bases matching TRBD1. CDR3 length: 15 amino acids. With V trimmed by 2 bases and J by 1 base, 4 bases remained unmatched. Per germline, CDR1 MDHEN and CDR2 SYDVKM. CDR3 DNA sequence: TGTGCCAGCAGTTTAGGGGGACAGAGGAACACTGAAGCTTTCTTT. This encodes CASSLGGQRNTEAFF.

The CDR3 loop is CASSSKPVTGEQYF. In DNA form, the CDR3 reads TGTGCCAGCTCATCGAAGCCGGTTACGGGGGAGCAGTACTTC. The chain uses TRBV18 and TRBJ2-7, with D maybe TRBD2 (5 bases). The germline CDR1 and CDR2 sequences are KGHSH and LQKENI. CDR3 length: 14 amino acids. Trimming shortened V by 5 bases and J by 7 bases, and 18 bases separated the two germline ends. Full variable domain (missing parts from reference TRBV18 and TRBJ2-7): NAGVMQNPRHLVRRRGQEARLRCSPMKGHSHVYWYRQLPEEGLKFMVYLQKENIIDESGMPKERFSAEFPKEGPSILRIQQVVRGDSAAYFCASSSKPVTGEQYFGPGTRLTVT.

The V and J genes are TRBV10-3 and TRBJ2-1, with a tentative D call TRBD2 (6 bases). Germline V CDR1 and CDR2: ENHRY, SYGVKD. The V end lost 7 bases, the J end lost 2 bases, and 12 bases lay between the germline ends. This CDR3 region has 14 residues. The CDR3 spells CAITTGTAYNEQFF. In DNA, the CDR3 is TGTGCCATCACCACCGGGACTGCCTACAATGAGCAGTTCTTC.

The chain carries TRBV27 and TRBJ2-7, with D perhaps TRBD2 (6 bases). There are 13 residues in the CDR3. CDR1 is MNHEY, CDR2 SMNVEV, per germline (reference sequence). The germline V and J ends were trimmed by 3 bases and 0 bases, with 6 bases remaining between them. CDR3 in amino acids: CASSLTSSYEQYF. The CDR3 nucleotides are TGTGCCAGCAGTTTGACTAGCTCCTACGAGCAGTACTTC.

This clone occurred a few times. A junction boundary mismatches the germline segment, possibly from a read error. The V and J genes are TRBV7-7 and TRBJ2-1; 9 bases align to TRBD2. The CDR3 is made up of 16 amino acids. The germline V gene has CDR1 SSHAT and CDR2 FNYEAQ (reference sequence). The CDR3 DNA reads as TGTGCTAGCAGCCCCCGCGTACTAGCGGGTGGAGCTGAGCAGTTCTTC. Protein: CASSPRVLAGGAEQFF.

The gene calls are TRBV13 and TRBJ2-3; 8 positions match TRBD2. The CDR3 totals 17 residues. V gave up 0 bases and J gave up 2 bases; unmatched junction bases: 7. Germline lookup yields CDR1 PRHDT and CDR2 FYEKMQ (reference sequence). CDR3 coding DNA: TGTGCCAGCAGCTTAGGACTAGCGGCAGGGGACACAGATACGCAGTATTTT. This gives the protein CASSLGLAAGDTDTQYF.

This clone was observed a few times. V usage is TRBV6-1 and J usage is TRBJ1-6; 9 nucleotides align to TRBD1. The germline V gene encodes CDR1 MNHNS and CDR2 SASEGT. The CDR3 has 16 amino acids. V lost 4 bases, J lost 7 bases, and 8 bases stayed unmatched. CDR3: CASSARAGQGNSPLHF. CDR3 nucleotides: TGTGCCAGCAGTGCCAGGGCGGGACAGGGAAATTCACCCCTCCACTTT.

The genes are TRBV11-1 and TRBJ2-5, with a possible D match to TRBD1 (6 bases). Looked up from germline, CDR1 is SGHAT and CDR2 is FQDESV (reference sequence). The CDR3 runs 13 residues. V was clipped by 5 bases and J by 6 bases, with 13 bases between them. CDR3 nucleotide sequence: TGTGCCAGCAGCCCCTCCGGGGACAAGACCCAGTACTTC. Translating gives CASSPSGDKTQYF. The entire variable domain, with the rest obtained from reference TRBV11-1 and TRBJ2-5, is as follows: EAEVAQSPRYKITEKSQAVAFWCDPISGHATLYWYRQILGQGPELLVQFQDESVVDDSQLPKDRFSAERLKGVDSTLKIQPAELGDSAMYLCASSPSGDKTQYFGPGTRLLVL.

This rearrangement joins TRBV27 to TRBJ1-5; 7 nucleotides line up with TRBD1. Per germline, CDR1 MNHEY and CDR2 SMNVEV (reference sequence). After removal of 3 bases from V and 3 bases from J, the junction contained 2 bases not matched to a gene. CDR3 size: 14 residues. The CDR3 nucleotides read TGTGCCAGCAGTTTGACAGGGAACAATCAGCCCCAGCATTTT. Protein: CASSLTGNNQPQHF.

V and J are TRBV30 and TRBJ2-1; D remains ambiguous. The CDR3 has 14 residues. Germline V gene data show CDR1 as GTSNPN and CDR2 as SVGIG (reference sequence). The V and J ends lost 3 bases and 4 bases respectively, with 13 bases between them. The CDR3 DNA reads as TGTGCCTGGAGCTTACTCTCCTCTTACAATGAGCAGTTCTTC. This translates into CAWSLLSSYNEQFF.

The chain is built from TRBV30 and TRBJ1-2; D uncertain. This CDR3 spans 11 amino acids. The V end was cut by 3 bases, the J end by 6 bases, with 8 bases between. The V gene's germline CDR1 is GTSNPN and CDR2 SVGIG (reference sequence). DNA of the CDR3: TGTGCCTGGAGATTTTTAAATGGCTACACCTTC. Its protein product is CAWRFLNGYTF.

The rearrangement links TRBV7-9 to TRBJ2-1; weak D call: TRBD2 (7 bases). The CDR3 consists of 14 residues. CDR1 is SEHNR and CDR2 is FQNEAQ in the germline V gene (reference sequence). Trimming took off 1 base at V and 9 bases at J, with 13 bases between the two ends. In DNA, the CDR3 is TGTGCCAGCAGCTTAGTGTTGGGAGGGGGTGAGCAGTTCTTC. Translation: CASSLVLGGGEQFF.

The chain joins TRBV6-6 to TRBJ1-5; D ambiguous. V was pared by 6 bases and J by 3 bases, with 12 bases between. The germline V gene has CDR1 MNHNY and CDR2 SVGAGI (reference sequence). CDR3 length equals 14 residues. As DNA, the CDR3 is TGTGCCAGCAGCGGACTGAGCCACAATCAGCCCCAGCATTTT. Protein sequence: CASSGLSHNQPQHF.